The 25 T cell receptor beta chains reported below all come from one sample, sequenced in a study of blood T cell repertoires in COVID-19. TCRdb's table, derived via immunoSEQ multiplex PCR, lists solely in-frame clones and lacks some. Of tens of thousands of clones in the sample, 75% to 85% were seen once. The sequencing input was peripheral blood. The receptors derive from a woman in her 70s with acute or convalescent COVID-19.

The chain joins TRBV3-1 (or the pseudogene TRBV3-2) to TRBJ2-6; 7 nucleotides agree with TRBD1. Germline CDR1 is LGHDT and CDR2 is YNNKEL (reference sequence). The CDR3 totals 13 residues. V was clipped by 1 base and J by 11 bases; unmatched bases: 2. The CDR3 reads CASSQGDSHVLTF. The CDR3 DNA reads TGTGCCAGCAGCCAAGGGGACAGCCACGTCCTGACTTTC.

This chain uses TRBV27 with TRBJ2-2; maybe TRBD1 (6 bases). CDR1 and CDR2 (germline): MNHEY, SMNVEV (reference sequence). V was trimmed by 6 bases and J by 5 bases, leaving 13 bases between them. This CDR3 comprises 14 residues. In DNA, the CDR3 is TGTGCCAGCAGACCTCAGGGGAAGACCGGGGAGCTGTTTTTT. It specifies CASRPQGKTGELFF.

The chain joins TRBV5-3 to TRBJ2-7, with 9 bases lining up with TRBD1. TRBV5-3 is treated as an ORF (open reading frame) with a function not yet certain. The CDR3 sequence is 14 residues long. Losses at the gene ends were 4 bases for V and 5 bases for J; bases not matched to a gene: 7. The CDR3 sequence: CARSAGDRDNEQYF. CDR3 DNA: TGTGCCAGAAGCGCGGGGGACAGGGACAACGAGCAGTACTTC.

This chain joins TRBV29-1 and TRBJ1-1, with a possible D match to TRBD1 (5 bases). V gave up 8 bases and J gave up 4 bases, with 17 bases separating them. The germline CDR1 and CDR2 sequences are SQVTM and ANQGSEA. There are 13 residues in the CDR3. Here the CDR3 reads CSLSQGLSTEAFF. CDR3 sequence (DNA): TGCAGCTTGAGCCAGGGCTTGAGCACTGAAGCTTTCTTT.

The CDR3: CASGDSGNTGELFF. The CDR3, as DNA: TGTGCCAGCGGAGATAGCGGGAACACCGGGGAGCTGTTTTTT. The chain uses TRBV2 and TRBJ2-2; perhaps TRBD2 as D (6 bases). Per the germline V gene, CDR1 is SNHLY and CDR2 is FYNNEI. Trimming stripped 8 bases from V and 1 base from J, with 11 bases between. The CDR3 is made up of 14 amino acids. Variable domain in full (rest from reference TRBV2 and TRBJ2-2): EPEVTQTPSHQVTQMGQEVILRCVPISNHLYFYWYRQILGQKVEFLVSFYNNEISEKSEIFDDQFSVERPDGSNFTLKIRSTKLEDSAMYFCASGDSGNTGELFFGEGSRLTVL.

This clone occurred once. The DNA for the CDR3 is TGTGCCAGCAACGCCGGGACAGGGCGCCCTGGAAACACCATATATTTT. It specifies CASNAGTGRPGNTIYF. The genes are TRBV3-1 (or the pseudogene TRBV3-2) and TRBJ1-3, with 9 bases fitting TRBD1. V trimming: 7 bases; J trimming: 2 bases; junction bases outside the gene matches: 9. Germline lookup yields CDR1 LGHDT and CDR2 YNNKEL (reference sequence). The CDR3 contains 16 residues.

The sample holds a few counts of this clone. V and J are TRBV7-3 and TRBJ1-1, with 11 bases aligning to TRBD1. The CDR3 totals 13 residues. CDR1 and CDR2 from the germline V gene are SGHTA and FQGTGA. Trimming removed 7 bases from V and 6 bases from J; junction bases left unmatched: 4. CDR3 amino acids: CASKKGQGAEAFF. The CDR3 DNA is TGTGCCAGCAAAAAGGGACAGGGGGCTGAAGCTTTCTTT.

This chain connects TRBV7-2 to TRBJ2-2; tentative D call: TRBD1 (5 bases). The germline V gene encodes CDR1 SGHTA and CDR2 FQGNSA. The CDR3 sequence is 15 residues long. V shed 0 bases and J shed 7 bases, with 12 bases lying between them. CDR3 nucleotides: TGTGCCAGCAGCTTAGCGCCGGCAGGGAACGGGGAGCTGTTTTTT. Translation: CASSLAPAGNGELFF.

The rearrangement joins TRBV28 to TRBJ1-2, with D tentatively TRBD1 (5 bases). The CDR3 is 13 amino acids. Trimming cost V 1 base and J 6 bases, with 9 bases left between them. The germline gives CDR1 MDHEN, CDR2 SYDVKM. In nucleotides, the CDR3 is TGTGCCAGCAGTTTATCCGGGGGAAATGGCTACACCTTC. Translation gives CASSLSGGNGYTF.

The chain combines TRBV2 with TRBJ1-4; 10 bases agree with TRBD1. CDR1 is SNHLY, CDR2 FYNNEI, per germline. The CDR3 consists of 15 residues. V shed 4 bases, J shed 7 bases, and the junction held 6 bases outside the gene matches. Here the CDR3 reads CASSVPTGGVEKLFF. CDR3 sequence (DNA): TGTGCCAGCAGTGTACCGACAGGGGGCGTTGAAAAACTGTTTTTT.

The table lists this clone with a count of one. V gene TRBV9 combines with J gene TRBJ1-5, with D unclear. Trimming cost V 3 bases and J 0 bases, with 7 bases left between them. Looked up from germline, CDR1 is SGDLS and CDR2 is YYNGEE. There are 14 residues in the CDR3. CDR3: CASSARDSNQPQHF. For the CDR3, the DNA is TGTGCCAGCAGCGCTCGAGATAGCAATCAGCCCCAGCATTTT.

The genes are TRBV5-1 and TRBJ2-7; TRBD1 agrees at 8 bases. Per germline, CDR1 SGHRS and CDR2 YFSETQ. This CDR3 is 15 amino acids long. The trim removed 0 bases at V and 2 bases at J, leaving 4 bases unmatched. In nucleotides, the CDR3 is TGCGCCAGCAGCTTGGAGGGGACAGGAACCTACGAGCAGTACTTC. It yields the protein CASSLEGTGTYEQYF. Based on the CDR3 plus reference TRBV5-1 and TRBJ2-7, the full variable domain is KAGVTQTPRYLIKTRGQQVTLSCSPISGHRSVSWYQQTPGQGLQFLFEYFSETQRNKGNFPGRFSGRQFSNSRSEMNVSTLELGDSALYLCASSLEGTGTYEQYFGPGTRLTVT.

The J gene is TRBJ2-1, the V gene TRBV5-1; perhaps TRBD2 as D (5 bases). Germline V gene data show CDR1 as SGHRS and CDR2 as YFSETQ. This CDR3 has 15 residues. V was pared by 0 bases and J by 3 bases, with 10 bases between. This chain's CDR3 is CASSLAGRVYNEQFF. As DNA, the CDR3 is TGCGCCAGCAGCTTGGCCGGGCGGGTCTACAATGAGCAGTTCTTC.

In its sample, this clone was seen a few times. The V call is TRBV21-1, the J call TRBJ2-7; TRBD1 is the table's D call, not checked against the DNA. TRBV21-1 is reported as a pseudogene. This CDR3 is 14 amino acids long. As DNA, the CDR3 is TGTGCCAGCAGCAAAGCGGGCATTCCCTACGAGCAGTACTTC. Its translation is CASSKAGIPYEQYF.

The CDR3 DNA reads TGTGCCAGCAGTCGGGGAAACGAAAAACTGTTTTTT. This translates into CASSRGNEKLFF. The V and J genes are TRBV7-9 and TRBJ1-4; no firm D call. V lost 6 bases and J lost 8, with 10 bases in between. The V gene's germline CDR1 is SEHNR and CDR2 FQNEAQ (reference sequence). The CDR3 runs 12 residues. The full variable domain, in which reference TRBV7-9 and TRBJ1-4 provide the parts outside the CDR3, is DTGVSQNPRHKITKRGQNVTFRCDPISEHNRLYWYRQTLGQGPEFLTYFQNEAQLEKSRLLSDRFSAERPKGSFSTLEIQRTEQGDSAMYLCASSRGNEKLFFGSGTQLSVL.

This clone was found once. This rearrangement joins TRBV7-6 to TRBJ2-7; no definite D call. The CDR3 is 11 amino acids. Trimming cost V 5 bases and J 3 bases, with 5 bases left between them. The germline gives CDR1 SGHVS, CDR2 FNYEAQ. DNA of the CDR3: TGTGCCAGCAGCACATACTACGAGCAGTACTTC. Residues: CASSTYYEQYF.

The chain is built from TRBV11-2 and TRBJ2-1, with 8 bases aligning to TRBD2. Germline lookup yields CDR1 SGHAT and CDR2 FQNNGV. CDR3 length: 16 residues. Losses at the gene ends were 6 bases for V and 6 bases for J; bases not matched to a gene: 13. The CDR3 sequence: CASSRRTSLKFNEQFF. The CDR3 region has the DNA TGTGCCAGCAGTAGAAGGACTAGCCTCAAGTTCAATGAGCAGTTCTTC. The full variable domain, rest sourced from reference TRBV11-2 and TRBJ2-1, is EAGVAQSPRYKIIEKRQSVAFWCNPISGHATLYWYQQILGQGPKLLIQFQNNGVVDDSQLPKDRFSAERLKGVDSTLKIQPAKLEDSAVYLCASSRRTSLKFNEQFFGPGTRLTVL.

This clone was counted between two and nine times. V usage is TRBV7-2 and J usage is TRBJ1-2; a possible D gene is TRBD1 (5 bases). Germline V CDR1 and CDR2: SGHTA, FQGNSA. This CDR3 is built from 16 residues. Trimming removed 8 bases at V and 0 bases at J, with 19 bases between. Here the CDR3 reads CASSSVGGLANYGYTF. The CDR3 coding sequence is TGTGCCAGCTCCTCGGTCGGGGGGTTAGCTAACTATGGCTACACCTTC.

V and J are TRBV5-1 and TRBJ1-2, with a possible D match to TRBD1 (6 bases). Germline CDR1 SGHRS, CDR2 YFSETQ. Trimming took 0 bases from V and 7 from J, leaving 13 bases between them. The CDR3 has 14 residues. The chain's CDR3 is CASSLAGTTGGYTF. CDR3 DNA sequence: TGCGCCAGCAGCTTGGCCGGGACAACGGGTGGCTACACCTTC.

The chain uses TRBV4-3 and TRBJ1-5; a possible D gene is TRBD1 (5 bases). Per the germline V gene, CDR1 is LGHNA and CDR2 is YSLEER. V lost 1 base, J lost 5 bases, and 12 bases lay in between. This CDR3 has 15 residues. CDR3 coding DNA: TGCGCCAGCAGCCAAGTGGCGGGGGGGTATCAGCCCCAGCATTTT. It translates to CASSQVAGGYQPQHF.

This chain links TRBV2 with TRBJ2-3; perhaps TRBD1 as D (6 bases). V dropped 3 bases and J dropped 0 bases, with 7 bases sitting between them. CDR3 length: 14 amino acids. The germline gives CDR1 SNHLY, CDR2 FYNNEI. Here the CDR3 DNA reads TGTGCCAGCAGTGAGGACAGAAGCACAGATACGCAGTATTTT. Its protein product is CASSEDRSTDTQYF.

V gene TRBV3-1 (or the pseudogene TRBV3-2) combines with J gene TRBJ2-7, with no clear D. V dropped 0 bases and J dropped 0 bases, with 9 bases sitting between them. Germline CDR1 LGHDT, CDR2 YNNKEL (reference sequence). The CDR3 contains 15 residues. The CDR3 spells CASSQDPRSSYEQYF. The CDR3, as DNA: TGTGCCAGCAGCCAAGATCCACGGTCCTCCTACGAGCAGTACTTC.

The V call is TRBV30, the J call TRBJ2-1; no reliable D call. CDR3 size: 13 residues. Germline V lookup: CDR1 GTSNPN, CDR2 SVGIG (reference sequence). Deletions cut 2 bases from V and 6 bases from J, with 11 bases between. The CDR3 DNA follows: TGTGCCTGGAGTAGACCAAACAGCAATGAGCAGTTCTTC. Amino acid sequence: CAWSRPNSNEQFF.

This CDR3 is CASSRQDSYGYTF. In DNA, the CDR3 is TGTGCCAGCAGTCGACAGGACAGCTATGGCTACACCTTC. The chain joins TRBV6-2 or TRBV6-3 to TRBJ1-2; tentatively, D is TRBD1 (6 bases). V lost 5 bases and J lost 4, with 11 bases in between. The CDR3 spans 13 residues. Germline V gene lookup returns CDR1 MNHEY and CDR2 SVGEGT.

The table lists this clone with a few counts. The V call is TRBV3-1 (or the pseudogene TRBV3-2), the J call TRBJ2-5, with TRBD2 identical over 10 bases. The CDR3 consists of 16 residues. CDR1 is LGHDT and CDR2 is YNNKEL in the germline V gene (reference sequence). Trimming took 4 bases from V and 1 from J; bases not matched to a gene: 6. The CDR3 region is CASSPVASGGQETQYF. Written as DNA, the CDR3 is TGTGCCAGCAGCCCCGTCGCTAGCGGGGGCCAAGAGACCCAGTACTTC.